These 18 T cell receptor beta chains came from one sample sequenced in a study of PD-L1 blockade in urothelial cancer. The table came from immunoSEQ multiplex PCR; TCRdb's copy has only in-frame clones and leaves some out. The table shows some 45,000 clones, with around 82% occurring only once. Time point reported: pretreatment peripheral blood. Material: PBMCs, obtained around atezolizumab (anti-PD-L1) treatment. These receptors all come from a man between 60 and 75 years old with urothelial cancer.

The rearrangement links TRBV29-1 to TRBJ2-1; 10 bases match TRBD2. The CDR3 contains 17 residues. Germline V gives CDR1 SQVTM, CDR2 ANQGSEA. Trimming at V came to 7 bases and at J to 4 bases, leaving 16 bases not matched to a gene. The CDR3 nucleotides read TGCAGCGCGCCCGATGACGTAGCGGGAGGAAGTTACAATGAGCAGTTCTTC. The encoded protein is CSAPDDVAGGSYNEQFF.

This chain connects TRBV19 to TRBJ1-5; D may be TRBD1 (6 bases). Germline values: CDR1 LNHDA, CDR2 SQIVND (reference sequence). The length of the CDR3 is 16 residues. Trimming pared 0 bases from V and 2 bases from J, leaving 11 bases between. The CDR3 protein is CASSIDGGAGNQPQHF. DNA for the CDR3: TGTGCCAGTAGTATAGATGGGGGCGCGGGCAATCAGCCCCAGCATTTT. The whole variable domain, filled in from reference TRBV19 and TRBJ1-5, reads DGGITQSPKYLFRKEGQNVTLSCEQNLNHDAMYWYRQDPGQGLRLIYYSQIVNDFQKGDIAEGYSVSREKKESFPLTVTSAQKNPTAFYLCASSIDGGAGNQPQHFGDGTRLSIL.

The chain carries TRBV21-1 and TRBJ2-3; the table's TRBD2 call for D was not verified on the DNA. TRBV21-1 is listed as a pseudogene. The CDR3 runs to 19 residues. The CDR3 nucleotides read TGTGCCAGCAGCAAATGGCGGATCTGGCATGACCCTAGCACAGATACGCAGTATTTT. It yields the protein CASSKWRIWHDPSTDTQYF.

The CDR3 sequence is CASSQGAVRGKLIYNEQFF. CDR3 bases: TGCGCCAGCAGCCAAGGGGCCGTCAGGGGTAAGCTTATCTACAATGAGCAGTTCTTC. The chain employs TRBV4-1 and TRBJ2-1; possibly TRBD1 for D (6 bases). The CDR3 has 19 residues. Trimming removed 1 base from V and 3 bases from J, with 22 bases in between. CDR1 is MGHRA, CDR2 YSYEKL, per germline.

This clone is labeled medium-sized (0.01 to 0.1%). V gene TRBV25-1 combines with J gene TRBJ2-7; D possibly corresponds to TRBD1 (6 bases). CDR1 and CDR2 (germline): MGHDK, SYGVNS. This CDR3 region has 12 residues. Trimming pared 5 bases from V and 6 bases from J, leaving 11 bases between. The CDR3 is CASSWQGTEQYF. The CDR3 DNA reads as TGTGCCAGCAGTTGGCAGGGGACCGAGCAGTACTTC.

The chain combines TRBV6-6 with TRBJ1-2; no firm D call. Trimming removed 3 bases from V and 5 bases from J, with 19 bases in between. Germline values: CDR1 MNHNY, CDR2 SVGAGI (reference sequence). The CDR3 runs 16 residues. DNA of the CDR3: TGTGCCAGCAGTTATCCTAACAGTTATCTGTGGTATGGCTACACCTTC. Translating it yields CASSYPNSYLWYGYTF.

The table lists this clone with a few counts. This chain links TRBV5-1 with TRBJ1-3, with 7 bases aligning to TRBD1. The germline V gene has CDR1 SGHRS and CDR2 YFSETQ. J gave up 2 bases and V 4 bases, and 6 bases lay outside the gene matches. This CDR3 comprises 15 residues. CDR3 amino acids: CASSLKTGAGNTIYF. CDR3 in DNA: TGCGCCAGCAGCCTAAAAACAGGGGCTGGAAACACCATATATTTT.

The chain employs TRBV9 and TRBJ2-1, with a weak D call TRBD1 (7 bases). V lost 0 bases and J lost 9, with 16 bases in between. The CDR3 runs 15 residues. The V gene's germline CDR1 is SGDLS and CDR2 YYNGEE. CDR3 bases: TGTGCCAGCAGCGTAGCTAGCAAGCAGGGGGGTGAGCAGTTCTTC. Its translation: CASSVASKQGGEQFF.

This chain joins TRBV19 and TRBJ2-7; perhaps TRBD2 as D (6 bases). V lost 6 bases, J lost 0 bases, and 12 bases lay in between. Per germline, CDR1 LNHDA and CDR2 SQIVND (reference sequence). The CDR3 is 14 residues long. CDR3 loop: CASRIRLDSYEQYF. The CDR3 DNA sequence: TGTGCCAGTAGGATTCGACTAGACTCCTACGAGCAGTACTTC.

This clone was recorded once. This chain joins TRBV27 and TRBJ1-1; D ambiguous. Germline V gives CDR1 MNHEY, CDR2 SMNVEV (reference sequence). The CDR3 sequence is 14 residues long. Between the trimmed V and J ends, which lost 3 bases and 3 bases, there was a span of 11 bases. For the CDR3, the DNA is TGTGCCAGCAGTTTGAGTATAATCGACACTGAAGCTTTCTTT. Its translation is CASSLSIIDTEAFF.

The chain is built from TRBV14 and TRBJ2-1, with 7 bases fitting TRBD2. V shed 4 bases and J 6 bases; nucleotides not matched to a gene: 6. Germline assignment: CDR1 SGHDN and CDR2 FVKESK. This CDR3 comprises 14 residues. CDR3 residues: CASSPLGGPNEQFF. The DNA for the CDR3 is TGTGCCAGCAGCCCCCTGGGAGGGCCCAATGAGCAGTTCTTC.

This chain links TRBV18 with TRBJ1-5; tentative D call: TRBD1 (5 bases). Germline loops: CDR1 KGHSH, CDR2 LQKENI. V lost 3 bases to trimming and J lost 6 bases, with 15 bases between them. The CDR3 is 15 residues long. CDR3 nucleotide sequence: TGTGCCAGCTCACCGGGAGGGGATTCGGGTCAGCCCCAGCATTTT. It translates to CASSPGGDSGQPQHF. Full variable domain (outside the CDR3, taken from reference TRBV18 and TRBJ1-5): NAGVMQNPRHLVRRRGQEARLRCSPMKGHSHVYWYRQLPEEGLKFMVYLQKENIIDESGMPKERFSAEFPKEGPSILRIQQVVRGDSAAYFCASSPGGDSGQPQHFGDGTRLSIL.

The chain combines TRBV6-1 with TRBJ2-7, with a possible D match to TRBD2 (6 bases). Germline loops: CDR1 MNHNS, CDR2 SASEGT. The CDR3 consists of 15 residues. The V end was cut by 0 bases, the J end by 8 bases, with 17 bases between. The CDR3 loop is CASSEAEGTLVKQYF. The CDR3 DNA is TGTGCCAGCAGTGAAGCGGAGGGTACCCTAGTGAAGCAGTACTTC.

This chain links TRBV7-9 with TRBJ2-1, with 14 bases matching TRBD2. V gave up 5 bases and J gave up 9 bases; unmatched junction bases: 6. CDR1 and CDR2 from the germline V gene are SEHNR and FQNEAQ (reference sequence). The CDR3 runs 15 residues. The CDR3: CASSPQGLAGVEQFF. In nucleotides, the CDR3 is TGTGCCAGCAGCCCCCAGGGACTAGCGGGAGTTGAGCAGTTCTTC.

The chain recombines TRBV5-1 with TRBJ2-5; D is perhaps TRBD2 (5 bases). The CDR3 extends over 14 amino acids. In germline, CDR1 is SGHRS, CDR2 YFSETQ. The V gene lost 4 bases and the J gene lost 1 base, with 11 bases spanning the gap. Here the CDR3 reads CASSEHGGQETQYF. CDR3 bases: TGCGCCAGCAGCGAGCACGGAGGCCAAGAGACCCAGTACTTC.

This clone was seen a handful of times. The V and J genes are TRBV7-6 and TRBJ2-6; D perhaps matches TRBD2 (5 bases). The CDR3 runs 16 residues. Germline V gene data show CDR1 as SGHVS and CDR2 as FNYEAQ. Deletions cut 5 bases from V and 2 bases from J, with 13 bases between. CDR3 bases: TGTGCCAGCAGCCCCCGGACTTTTACTGGGGCCAACGTCCTGACTTTC. Translated, it gives CASSPRTFTGANVLTF.

The chain couples TRBV28 to TRBJ1-6; no firm D call. Germline loops: CDR1 MDHEN, CDR2 SYDVKM. Trimming took off 1 base at V and 6 bases at J, with 10 bases between the two ends. The CDR3 has 15 residues. CDR3 in amino acids: CASSLSRGINSPLHF. CDR3 sequence (DNA): TGTGCCAGCAGTTTATCTCGCGGTATTAATTCACCCCTCCACTTT. Using reference TRBV28 and TRBJ1-6 for the parts outside the CDR3, the full variable domain is DVKVTQSSRYLVKRTGEKVFLECVQDMDHENMFWYRQDPGLGLRLIYFSYDVKMKEKGDIPEGYSVSREKKERFSLILESASTNQTSMYLCASSLSRGINSPLHFGNGTRLTVT.

The V gene is TRBV10-3, the J gene TRBJ1-5; 7 bases map to TRBD1. The CDR3 is 13 amino acids. Germline V gives CDR1 ENHRY, CDR2 SYGVKD. V shed 6 bases and J 2 bases; nucleotides not matched to a gene: 1. CDR3 protein: CAISGTGNQPQHF. Here the CDR3 DNA reads TGTGCCATCAGCGGGACAGGCAATCAGCCCCAGCATTTT.